This T cell receptor beta chain was obtained from a study of blood T cell repertoires in COVID-19. Looking at the study overall: Sites across the United States, Italy and Spain contributed samples from acute and convalescent COVID-19.

TCRdb keeps only in-frame clones here, not all; method: immunoSEQ multiplex PCR. The repertoire holds 95,000 to 110,000 clones, with roughly 82% as singletons. V shed 2 bases, J shed 6 bases, and the junction held 3 bases outside the gene matches. The germline V gene encodes CDR1 SGHTA and CDR2 FQGNSA. The CDR3 covers 16 residues. This receptor was obtained from a man aged 55-75 years with acute or convalescent COVID-19. Sequencing used peripheral blood. V is TRBV7-2 and J is TRBJ2-1; 14 bases are shared with TRBD2. As DNA, the CDR3 is TGTGCCAGCAGCTTATTGGGACTAGCGGGAGCCAATGAGCAGTTCTTC. Its protein is CASSLLGLAGANEQFF. The complete variable domain, with remaining parts taken from reference TRBV7-2 and TRBJ2-1, reads GAGVSQSPSNKVTEKGKDVELRCDPISGHTALYWYRQSLGQGLEFLIYFQGNSAPDKSGLPSDRFSAERTGGSVSTLTIQRTQQEDSAVYLCASSLLGLAGANEQFFGPGTRLTVL.